These T cell receptor beta chains were read from a single sample in a study of control samples from healthy donors and cancer patients. Data came from immunoSEQ multiplex PCR; TCRdb stores just in-frame clones and leaves some out. The sample lists about 160,000 clones; 92% were seen once. The sequenced sample consisted of blood. These receptors were taken from a woman in her 30s in good health. The CDR3 runs from the conserved cysteine through the conserved F or W. The order of the fields is clone size, V gene, J gene, D gene, CDR3 protein, CDR3 DNA. A D gene is named only where the DNA matches it firmly. Clone size, where shown, is once, few, many, or a class for clones that have expanded.

>.|TRBV12-3/TRBV12-4|TRBJ1-1|.
CASSQGWDTEAFF
TGTGCCAGCAGTCAGGGGTGGGACACTGAAGCTTTCTTT
>.|TRBV19|TRBJ1-4|.
CASSIGSWPTNEKLFF
TGTGCCAGTAGTATCGGTTCTTGGCCAACTAATGAAAAACTGTTTTTT
>.|TRBV4-2|TRBJ1-1|.
CASSQEIRGSEAFF
TGTGCCAGCAGCCAAGAGATTCGGGGATCTGAAGCTTTCTTT
>.|TRBV5-1|TRBJ1-2|.
CASSPSQDTYGYTF
TGCGCCAGCAGCCCATCTCAGGACACCTATGGCTACACCTTC
>.|TRBV6-5|TRBJ2-7|.
CASSPSGYYEQYF
TGTGCCAGCAGCCCCTCGGGGTACTACGAGCAGTACTTC
>.|TRBV2|TRBJ2-2|.
CASSDRTPTGELFF
TGTGCCAGCAGTGACCGGACTCCGACCGGGGAGCTGTTTTTT
>.|TRBV5-1|TRBJ2-1|TRBD2
CASSLGAGVNNEQFF
TGCGCCAGCAGCTTGGGAGCGGGAGTTAACAATGAGCAGTTCTTC
>once|TRBV5-1|TRBJ1-1|TRBD1
CASSLGQGGYTEAFF
TGCGCCAGCAGCTTAGGACAGGGAGGGTACACTGAAGCTTTCTTT
>.|TRBV5-1|TRBJ2-5|TRBD1
CASSLVHRGETQYF
TGCGCCAGCAGCTTGGTTCACAGGGGAGAGACCCAGTACTTC
>.|TRBV9|TRBJ1-6|.
CASSSSPGNNSPLHF
TGTGCCAGCAGCTCAAGCCCAGGGAATAATTCACCCCTCCACTTT
>few|TRBV6-5|TRBJ2-2|.
CASTPRDTGELFF
TGTGCCAGCACCCCAAGGGACACCGGGGAGCTGTTTTTT
>.|TRBV5-1|TRBJ1-1|.
CASSLVRGPTTEAFF
TGCGCCAGCAGCTTGGTTCGGGGCCCCACCACTGAAGCTTTCTTT
>.|TRBV5-1|TRBJ2-7|TRBD1
CASSLESGGIRAYEQYF
TGCGCCAGCAGCTTGGAATCAGGGGGCATTAGGGCCTACGAGCAGTACTTC
>.|TRBV6-5|TRBJ1-2|.
CASSLLAANYGYTF
TGTGCCAGCAGTTTATTGGCAGCTAACTATGGCTACACCTTC
>.|TRBV27|TRBJ1-1|.
CASSLFGPGTEAFF
.
>.|TRBV27|TRBJ2-7|.
CASRGTESYEQYF
TGTGCCAGTAGGGGGACTGAATCCTACGAGCAGTACTTC
>.|TRBV30|TRBJ1-5|TRBD1
CAWSWDSSNQPQHF
TGTGCCTGGAGTTGGGACAGCAGCAATCAGCCCCAGCATTTT
>.|TRBV28|TRBJ1-4|.
CASSFQAPWEKLFF
TGTGCCAGCAGTTTTCAGGCCCCGTGGGAAAAACTGTTTTTT
>.|TRBV4-3|TRBJ2-7|TRBD1
CASSPGTGGYEQYF
TGCGCCAGCAGCCCGGGGACAGGGGGATACGAGCAGTACTTC
>.|TRBV28|TRBJ2-7|TRBD1
CASTPMTGDEQYF
TGTGCCAGCACCCCTATGACAGGGGACGAGCAGTACTTC
>.|TRBV15|TRBJ2-2|.
CATSRGGLDTGELFF
TGTGCCACCAGCAGAGGTGGGCTGGACACCGGGGAGCTGTTTTTT
>.|TRBV4-3|TRBJ1-2|TRBD1
CASSQDLGTGNGYTF
TGCGCCAGCAGCCAAGATCTTGGGACAGGGAATGGCTACACCTTC
>.|TRBV7-9|TRBJ2-7|TRBD1
CASSSGTGSYEQYF
TGTGCCAGCAGTTCCGGGACAGGGTCCTACGAGCAGTACTTC
>.|TRBV18|TRBJ1-1|TRBD1
CASTGGAGEKAFF
TGTGCCAGCACAGGGGGCGCGGGTGAAAAAGCTTTCTTT
>.|TRBV4-1|TRBJ1-4|.
CASSQDDGRHEKLFF
TGCGCCAGCAGCCAAGACGACGGCAGACATGAAAAACTGTTTTTT
>.|TRBV4-1|TRBJ1-4|.
CASSHPRGEKLFF
TGCGCCAGCAGCCATCCCCGAGGGGAAAAACTGTTTTTT
>once|TRBV2|TRBJ2-1|.
CASAAGTTYNEQFF
TGTGCCAGCGCCGCCGGGACCACCTACAATGAGCAGTTCTTC
>.|TRBV5-4|TRBJ2-3|.
CASSLVGALDTQYF
TGTGCCAGCAGCTTGGTGGGGGCGTTAGATACGCAGTATTTT
>once|TRBV18|TRBJ1-3|.
CASSPAGVGNTIYF
TGTGCCAGCTCACCGGCAGGGGTTGGAAACACCATATATTTT
>.|TRBV6-6|TRBJ1-4|TRBD1
CASSFVPGQGVQKLFF
TGTGCCAGCAGTTTCGTCCCGGGACAGGGGGTCCAGAAACTGTTTTTT
>.|TRBV27|TRBJ2-2|TRBD2
CASSLAGVRTGELFF
TGTGCCAGCAGTCTAGCGGGAGTACGGACCGGGGAGCTGTTTTTT
>.|TRBV19|TRBJ2-7|.
CASSTGVPYEQYF
TGTGCCAGTAGTACAGGGGTCCCCTACGAGCAGTACTTC
>few|TRBV6-5|TRBJ1-2|.
CASIPSGSPNYGYTF
TGTGCCAGCATCCCGAGTGGCAGTCCTAACTATGGCTACACCTTC
>.|TRBV25-1|TRBJ1-2|.
CASSPPGQTYSYTF
TGTGCCAGCAGCCCCCCCGGACAGACCTATAGCTACACCTTC
>.|TRBV12-3/TRBV12-4|TRBJ1-3|.
CASSGRSGNTIYF
TGTGCCAGCAGCGGACGCTCTGGAAACACCATATATTTT
>.|TRBV3-1/TRBV3-2|TRBJ1-5|.
CASSQGGGSNQPQHF
TGTGCCAGCAGCCAAGGGGGAGGGTCCAATCAGCCCCAGCATTTT
>.|TRBV2|TRBJ2-7|TRBD2
CASSSPRGTSGSFTYEQYF
TGTGCCAGCAGTTCCCCCCGGGGGACTAGCGGGAGCTTTACCTACGAGCAGTACTTC
>.|TRBV19|TRBJ2-2|.
CASTRSGAPGASAGELFF
TGTGCCAGTACCCGCTCCGGGGCTCCCGGGGCAAGTGCTGGGGAGCTGTTTTTT
>.|TRBV6-7|TRBJ2-3|TRBD1
CASSYSGGPHGPSTDTQYF
TGTGCCAGCAGTTACTCAGGGGGCCCCCACGGCCCTAGCACAGATACGCAGTATTTT
>.|TRBV28|TRBJ1-5|TRBD1
CASSKNQGDQPQHF
TGTGCCAGCAGTAAAAACCAGGGGGATCAGCCCCAGCATTTT
>.|TRBV7-3|TRBJ1-2|.
CASRFPLKGRYRADGYTF
TGTGCCAGCAGGTTCCCCCTAAAGGGTCGTTACAGGGCAGATGGCTACACCTTC
>.|TRBV19|TRBJ2-7|.
CASSGVGPTYEQYF
TGTGCCAGTAGTGGGGTGGGACCAACCTACGAGCAGTACTTC
>.|TRBV7-2|TRBJ1-6|.
CASKKITFNSPLHF
TGTGCCAGCAAAAAAATCACATTTAATTCACCCCTCCACTTT
>.|TRBV12-1|TRBJ1-5|.
CASTFRGGSNQPQHF
TGTGCCAGCACGTTCCGAGGGGGAAGCAATCAGCCCCAGCATTTT
>.|TRBV27|TRBJ1-1|.
CASSFNGGRVDTEAFF
TGTGCCAGCAGTTTTAATGGGGGGCGCGTGGACACTGAAGCTTTCTTT
>.|TRBV13|TRBJ2-5|.
CASSLGRQSGETQYF
TGTGCCAGCAGCTTAGGAAGACAGTCGGGAGAGACCCAGTACTTC
>.|TRBV11-2|TRBJ2-4|TRBD1
CASSLKGADREDF
TGTGCCAGCAGCCTCAAGGGGGCGGACCGCGAGGACTTC
>.|TRBV24-1|TRBJ2-3|TRBD2
CATSDLGLAEDTDTQYF
TGTGCCACCAGTGATTTAGGACTAGCGGAAGACACAGATACGCAGTATTTT
>.|TRBV2|TRBJ2-7|.
CASSAYEQYF
TGTGCCAGCAGTGCTTACGAGCAGTACTTC
>once|TRBV7-2|TRBJ2-7|TRBD2
CASSGQGSGRSYEQYF
TGTGCCAGCAGCGGTCAAGGTAGCGGGAGATCCTACGAGCAGTACTTC
>.|TRBV6-5|TRBJ1-5|.
CASQEGVRQPQHF
TGTGCCAGCCAGGAGGGTGTTCGACAGCCCCAGCATTTT
>.|TRBV5-4|TRBJ2-7|TRBD1
CASSSEQGNSYEQYF
TGTGCCAGCAGCTCGGAACAGGGGAACTCCTACGAGCAGTACTTC
>.|TRBV25-1|TRBJ2-3|.
CASSEGVPDTQYF
TGTGCCAGCAGTGAGGGGGTCCCAGATACGCAGTATTTT
>.|TRBV1|TRBJ1-3|.
CTSSQDTRNTIYF
TGCACCAGCAGCCAGGACACCAGAAACACCATATATTTT
>once|TRBV18|TRBJ1-2|.
CASSPADDYGYTF
TGTGCCAGCTCACCAGCGGACGACTATGGCTACACCTTC
>.|TRBV10-2|TRBJ2-1|TRBD2
CASSESAGGLYGEQFF
TGCGCCAGCAGTGAGTCGGCGGGAGGCCTGTACGGTGAGCAGTTCTTC
>.|TRBV20-1|TRBJ2-7|TRBD1
CSASPGQREYEQYF
TGCAGTGCTAGTCCGGGACAGCGCGAGTACGAGCAGTACTTC
>.|TRBV19|TRBJ1-1|.
CASRRVDRLNTEAFF
TGTGCCAGTAGGAGAGTGGACCGCCTGAACACTGAAGCTTTCTTT
>.|TRBV6-2/TRBV6-3|TRBJ2-2|.
CASSYRSRELFF
TGTGCCAGCAGTTACAGGTCCCGGGAGCTGTTTTTT
>few|TRBV5-6|TRBJ2-7|.
CASSLGAGSSYEQYF
TGTGCCAGCAGCTTGGGTGCGGGAAGCTCCTACGAGCAGTACTTC